Sequencing of this T cell receptor (beta chain) was carried out in a study of control samples from healthy donors and cancer patients. This CDR3 contains 15 residues. Per germline, CDR1 SGDLS and CDR2 YYNGEE. V was shortened by 4 bases and J by 4 bases, with 15 bases between the two germline ends. Generated by immunoSEQ multiplex PCR, the TCRdb table keeps only in-frame clones and is missing some. The profile shows 120,000 to 150,000 clones, 93% of them singletons. The chain carries TRBV9 and TRBJ1-5; D perhaps matches TRBD1 (6 bases). Sequenced sample: blood. The TCR was taken from a man aged 18 to 30 in good health. The DNA of the CDR3 is TGTGCCAGCAGCACCAGCGACAGGCCTAATCAGCCCCAGCATTTT. Translated: CASSTSDRPNQPQHF.